This record looks at one TCR beta chain sequence and its context. Antigen unknown. This entry belongs to a study of shared clonotypes between healthy human individuals. Study results and caveats: Researchers found naive subsets generally carried larger estimated richness than memory subsets.

Libraries were prepared by immunoSEQ multiplex PCR; TCRdb keeps only in-frame clonotypes and omits some of them. The sample includes roughly 2.6 million clones, more than 90% of them seen just once. The CDR3 runs to 11 residues. The V end was cut by 3 bases, the J end by 3 bases, with 4 bases between. Germline-derived CDR1 and CDR2 are DFQATT and SNEGSKA (reference sequence). The receptor comes from a man aged 18 to 29 in good health. This sequence joins TRBV20-1 and TRBJ2-3; the D is unclear. The sample comprised naive CD4+ T cells sorted from blood. Subset described: CD45RA+ positively selected. In nucleotides, the CDR3 is TGCAGTGCTAGTATGACAGATACGCAGTATTTT. This sequence encodes CSASMTDTQYF.